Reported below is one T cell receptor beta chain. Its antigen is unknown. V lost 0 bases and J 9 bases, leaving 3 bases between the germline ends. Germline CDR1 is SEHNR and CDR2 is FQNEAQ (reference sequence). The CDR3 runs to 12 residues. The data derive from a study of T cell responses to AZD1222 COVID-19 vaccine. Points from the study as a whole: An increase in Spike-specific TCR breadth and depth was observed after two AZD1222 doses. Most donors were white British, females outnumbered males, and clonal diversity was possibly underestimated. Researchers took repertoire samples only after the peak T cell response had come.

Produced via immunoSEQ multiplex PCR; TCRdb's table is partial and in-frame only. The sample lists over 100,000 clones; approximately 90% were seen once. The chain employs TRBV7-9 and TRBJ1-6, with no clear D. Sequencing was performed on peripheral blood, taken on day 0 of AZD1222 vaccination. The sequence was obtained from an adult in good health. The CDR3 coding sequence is TGTGCCAGCAGCTTAGCGGGTTCACCCCTCCACTTT. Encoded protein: CASSLAGSPLHF.